The clone carrying this T cell receptor beta chain was seen more than once but under ten times. As for time point: pre-sensitization, week 0. Treatment: therapeutic diphenylcyclopropenone sensitization with weekly scalp DPC. This entry belongs to a study of human T cells and chemical hapten exposure. Germline-derived CDR1 and CDR2 are MNHNY and SVGAGI (reference sequence). This CDR3 spans 16 amino acids. V was pared by 0 bases and J by 8 bases, with 14 bases between. TCRdb re-called the RACE reads with MiXCR, one entry per CDR3 protein. The sample lists a few hundred thousand distinct CDR3 sequences, around 5.5% occurring once.

The sequence was collected from a woman aged 18-29 years with alopecia areata. Some clones in this sample may be carry-over from other donors' samples. The input for sequencing was whole blood, taken in connection with sensitization to the hapten diphenylcyclopropenone (DPC). The chain joins TRBV6-6 to TRBJ1-6; D is unclear. CDR3 nucleotide sequence: TGTGCCAGCAGTTACTCCTCGGCCCGCGCGGATTCACCCCTCCACTTT. Protein product: CASSYSSARADSPLHF.